The clone carrying this TCR beta chain was detected ten times or more. Its antigen is not known. The time point: newly diagnosed GD, antithyroid drugs for less than 3 months. After RNA was extracted from PBMCs, the TCR library was made from it. Germline V gene lookup returns CDR1 SGDLS and CDR2 YYNGEE. This CDR3 region has 18 residues. The V end was cut by 4 bases, the J end by 2 bases, with 22 bases between. Library construction for TCR beta used iRepertoire HTBI primers and Arm-PCR of CDR3 regions. Each CDR3 protein gets one entry after TCRdb re-called the multiplex PCR reads with MiXCR. The sample has hundreds of thousands of distinct CDR3 sequences, approximately 16% seen once. This sample stems from a study of regulatory T cells in long-lasting Graves disease. Regarding the study as a whole: Public clonotype sharing was higher in persistent than newly diagnosed patients. Patients whose Graves' disease persisted exhibited lower TCR diversity than those newly diagnosed. Favoring TRBV28, TRBJ1-2 and TRBJ2-5 was a feature seen in persistent disease.

The sample also formed part of further work on T cells in Graves' hyperthyroidism and ophthalmopathy. That report notes: First-round RT-PCR targeting the TCR CDR3 was performed with the HTBI primer set.

J is TRBJ2-1 and V is TRBV9, with D perhaps being TRBD1 or TRBD2 (5 bases each). This TCR was recovered from a woman aged 40 to 50 with Graves disease. This material consisted of peripheral blood mononuclear cells (PBMCs), taken at new diagnosis, from a patient treated with antithyroid drugs. The CDR3 nucleotides read TGTGCCAGCAGCCAGTACGGCATGACGGGGACGGCCTACAATGAGCAGTTCTTC. It yields the protein CASSQYGMTGTAYNEQFF. Complete variable domain (other parts from reference TRBV9 and TRBJ2-1): DSGVTQTPKHLITATGQRVTLRCSPRSGDLSVYWYQQSLDQGLQFLIQYYNGEERAKGNILERFSAQQFPDLHSELNLSSLELGDSALYFCASSQYGMTGTAYNEQFFGPGTRLTVL.